This TCR beta chain derives from a study of CD8 T cells in ankylosing spondylitis. Study-wide findings and caveats: Ankylosing spondylitis blood appeared to carry a characteristic TCR beta motif of roughly 8 highly homologous variants. As reported, disease-linked clones showed significant enrichment in matched ankylosing spondylitis synovial fluid.

Construction of TCR beta libraries was performed using quantitative 5'-RACE with molecular barcodes. TCRdb independently ran MiXCR on the 5' RACE reads; one entry per CDR3 protein. The sample records a few hundred thousand distinct CDR3 sequences, approximately 17% being singletons. This clonotype was counted a few times. Its target is unknown. V trimming: 3 bases; J trimming: 8 bases; junction bases outside the gene matches: 7. The germline gives CDR1 SGDLS, CDR2 YYNGEE. This CDR3 spans 13 amino acids. J is TRBJ1-2 and V is TRBV9; 7 bases are a match to TRBD1. Sequencing input: blood, either unsorted or a sorted T cell fraction (not recorded which). The receptor was isolated from a male donor with ankylosing spondylitis. This chain's CDR3 is CASSEGQRRGYTF. The DNA of the CDR3 is TGTGCCAGCAGCGAGGGACAGCGGAGGGGCTACACCTTC.